The 31 T cell receptor beta chains reported below all come from one sample, sequenced in a study of shared clonotypes between healthy human individuals. The data were produced by immunoSEQ multiplex PCR, yet TCRdb's version contains in-frame clones alone and is incomplete. The sample lists some 2,500,000 clones, roughly 93% occurring once. The sequenced sample was naive CD4+ T cells from PBMCs. Subset given: CD45RA+ positively selected. Receptors were obtained from a man aged 18 to 30 in good health. Some clones in this sample may be carry-over from other donors' samples.

CDR3 coding DNA: TGTGCCACCGGGACTAGCGGACTCGGGGGCTACGAGCAGTACTTC. Protein product: CATGTSGLGGYEQYF. This chain joins TRBV6-1 and TRBJ2-7; 11 nucleotides align to TRBD2. The CDR3 sequence is 15 residues long. Germline CDR1 and CDR2: MNHNS and SASEGT. V gave up 10 bases and J gave up 3 bases; unmatched junction bases: 11.

The chain joins TRBV2 to TRBJ1-3, with TRBD1 as a possible D gene (6 bases). The CDR3 runs to 14 residues. CDR1 is SNHLY, CDR2 FYNNEI, per germline. Deletions cut 6 bases from V and 4 bases from J, with 13 bases between. The CDR3 nucleotides read TGTGCCAGCAGGGGGGCAGGGATCGGAAACACCATATATTTT. Translated: CASRGAGIGNTIYF.

The J gene is TRBJ2-5, the V gene TRBV4-2; weak D call: TRBD2 (5 bases). CDR3 length equals 16 residues. Between the trimmed V and J ends, which lost 4 bases and 1 base, there was a span of 16 bases. CDR1 is LGHNA and CDR2 is YNFKEQ in the germline V gene. CDR3 sequence: CASSPLPGVAQETQYF. The DNA of the CDR3 is TGTGCCAGCAGCCCCCTCCCCGGGGTAGCCCAAGAGACCCAGTACTTC.

The chain carries TRBV5-1 and TRBJ1-1; the D gene is possibly TRBD1 (5 bases). The CDR3 is 13 residues long. Looked up from germline, CDR1 is SGHRS and CDR2 is YFSETQ. Deletions cut 3 bases from V and 5 bases from J, with 11 bases between. CDR3 nucleotides: TGCGCCAGCAGCTGGGGGGTTCCGACTGAAGCTTTCTTT. It encodes CASSWGVPTEAFF.

The chain has TRBV27 and TRBJ2-7, with D unresolved. V was trimmed by 6 bases and J by 0 bases, leaving 9 bases between them. Per the germline V gene, CDR1 is MNHEY and CDR2 is SMNVEV (reference sequence). The CDR3 sequence is 13 residues long. CDR3 nucleotide sequence: TGTGCCAGCAGCGCCTCTCTCTCCTACGAGCAGTACTTC. This gives the protein CASSASLSYEQYF.

The V gene is TRBV4-2, the J gene TRBJ2-1, with TRBD2 identical over 9 bases. The CDR3 totals 22 residues. Germline V gene data show CDR1 as LGHNA and CDR2 as YNFKEQ. The ends lost 0 bases at V and 0 bases at J; junction bases unmatched: 18. CDR3 amino acids: CASSQERASGTSFASSYNEQFF. CDR3 sequence (DNA): TGTGCCAGCAGCCAAGAGAGGGCTAGCGGGACGTCTTTCGCGAGCTCCTACAATGAGCAGTTCTTC.

The chain has TRBV11-2 and TRBJ1-6, with TRBD1 matching over 9 bases. CDR1 is SGHAT, CDR2 FQNNGV, per germline. The CDR3 has 15 amino acids. V was pared by 3 bases and J by 7 bases, with 4 bases of the junction left unmatched. Here the CDR3 reads CASSLLTGGNSPLHF. As DNA, the CDR3 is TGTGCCAGCAGCTTGTTGACAGGGGGGAATTCACCCCTCCACTTT. Looking up the rest from reference TRBV11-2 and TRBJ1-6 gives the full variable domain: EAGVAQSPRYKIIEKRQSVAFWCNPISGHATLYWYQQILGQGPKLLIQFQNNGVVDDSQLPKDRFSAERLKGVDSTLKIQPAKLEDSAVYLCASSLLTGGNSPLHFGNGTRLTVT.

V is TRBV7-3 and J is TRBJ1-2, with 8 bases fitting TRBD1. Germline values: CDR1 SGHTA, CDR2 FQGTGA. CDR3 length: 15 amino acids. Trimming removed 1 base from V and 6 bases from J; junction bases left unmatched: 7. CDR3 nucleotides: TGTGCCAGCAGCTTAATAGGGGGACAGGTCAATGGCTACACCTTC. As protein: CASSLIGGQVNGYTF.

This clone was picked up a small number of times. The J gene is TRBJ2-1, the V gene TRBV5-1; D gene uncertain. The CDR3 runs 15 residues. The germline V gene encodes CDR1 SGHRS and CDR2 YFSETQ. V was trimmed by 4 bases and J by 0 bases, leaving 11 bases between them. CDR3 bases: TGCGCCAGCAGCCGTGACCCGAGCTCCTACAATGAGCAGTTCTTC. This encodes CASSRDPSSYNEQFF.

The rearrangement joins TRBV5-1 to TRBJ1-4; TRBD1 agrees at 9 bases. This CDR3 has 14 amino acids. Germline lookup yields CDR1 SGHRS and CDR2 YFSETQ. After removal of 1 base from V and 7 bases from J, the junction contained 2 bases not matched to a gene. CDR3 nucleotides: TGCGCCAGCAGCTTGACAGGGGGCTTTGAAAAACTGTTTTTT. Its translation is CASSLTGGFEKLFF. Together with reference TRBV5-1 and TRBJ1-4, the CDR3 gives the full variable domain: KAGVTQTPRYLIKTRGQQVTLSCSPISGHRSVSWYQQTPGQGLQFLFEYFSETQRNKGNFPGRFSGRQFSNSRSEMNVSTLELGDSALYLCASSLTGGFEKLFFGSGTQLSVL.

Of note for this clone: This same CDR3 is encoded by further DNA sequences in the sample. The chain links TRBV9 to TRBJ2-2; 7 nucleotides align to TRBD2. V trimming: 0 bases; J trimming: 5 bases; junction bases outside the gene matches: 7. There are 16 residues in the CDR3. The germline gives CDR1 SGDLS, CDR2 YYNGEE. This chain's CDR3 is CASSVVGRENTGELFF. CDR3 nucleotides: TGTGCCAGCAGCGTAGTAGGGCGGGAGAATACCGGGGAGCTGTTTTTT. Supplemented by reference TRBV9 and TRBJ2-2, the full variable domain reads DSGVTQTPKHLITATGQRVTLRCSPRSGDLSVYWYQQSLDQGLQFLIQYYNGEERAKGNILERFSAQQFPDLHSELNLSSLELGDSALYFCASSVVGRENTGELFFGEGSRLTVL.

The chain is built from TRBV5-1 and TRBJ1-2; TRBD1 aligns across 9 bases. CDR1 SGHRS and CDR2 YFSETQ come from the germline V gene. With 0 bases clipped from V and 5 bases from J, the junction kept 5 bases outside the gene matches. This CDR3 has 15 amino acids. The DNA for the CDR3 is TGCGCCAGCAGCTTGGGCCCCGGGACAGGGTATGGCTACACCTTC. Its protein product is CASSLGPGTGYGYTF.

This clone was seen a single time. The gene calls are TRBV5-5 and TRBJ2-2; TRBD2 is a possible D gene (5 bases). The V gene lost 4 bases and the J gene lost 5 bases, with 18 bases spanning the gap. This CDR3 contains 16 residues. Germline CDR1 is SGHKS and CDR2 is YYEKEE (reference sequence). For the CDR3, the DNA is TGTGCCAGCAGCGTCACCCGCGGAGCGGAAACCGGGGAGCTGTTTTTT. Its protein is CASSVTRGAETGELFF.

This clone was recorded only once. The DNA of the CDR3 is TGTGCCAGCAGCAGAGGACAGGTTAGGGACACTGAAGCTTTCTTT. Translating it yields CASSRGQVRDTEAFF. This rearrangement joins TRBV7-2 to TRBJ1-1, with 7 bases aligning to TRBD1. Trimming cost V 5 bases and J 3 bases; bases outside gene matches: 9. Germline CDR1 is SGHTA and CDR2 is FQGNSA. The CDR3 is made up of 15 amino acids.

J is TRBJ2-7 and V is TRBV5-1, with 11 bases fitting TRBD2. The CDR3 has 16 residues. The V and J ends lost 5 bases and 0 bases, in that order; junction bases with no gene match: 7. Germline loops: CDR1 SGHRS, CDR2 YFSETQ. CDR3 DNA sequence: TGCGCCAGCAGAGAGGGACTAGCGGCGAGCTCCTACGAGCAGTACTTC. Protein sequence: CASREGLAASSYEQYF. The whole variable domain, remainder taken from reference TRBV5-1 and TRBJ2-7, is KAGVTQTPRYLIKTRGQQVTLSCSPISGHRSVSWYQQTPGQGLQFLFEYFSETQRNKGNFPGRFSGRQFSNSRSEMNVSTLELGDSALYLCASREGLAASSYEQYFGPGTRLTVT.

J is TRBJ2-2 and V is TRBV7-3; 9 bases are a match to TRBD1. CDR3 size: 16 residues. The germline gives CDR1 SGHTA, CDR2 FQGTGA. The J segment lost 5 bases and the V segment lost 0 bases, leaving 4 bases of the junction unmatched. The CDR3 coding sequence is TGTGCCAGCAGCTTAACGGACAGGGGACGGACCGGGGAGCTGTTTTTT. Translating gives CASSLTDRGRTGELFF.

The gene calls are TRBV9 and TRBJ2-7, with 8 positions matching TRBD2. V shed 0 bases and J 3 bases; nucleotides not matched to a gene: 8. The CDR3 is made up of 16 amino acids. Germline V CDR1 and CDR2: SGDLS, YYNGEE. The CDR3 DNA sequence: TGTGCCAGCAGCGTAGCTGCGGGAGGCGTCCTCTACGAGCAGTACTTC. Its translation: CASSVAAGGVLYEQYF.

The chain couples TRBV28 to TRBJ1-4; tentative D call: TRBD1 (5 bases). Trimming removed 7 bases from V and 8 bases from J, with 11 bases in between. The CDR3 has 12 residues. The V gene's germline CDR1 is MDHEN and CDR2 SYDVKM. The CDR3 loop reads CASNRGEEKLFF. The CDR3, as DNA: TGTGCCAGCAATCGGGGGGAGGAAAAACTGTTTTTT.

The chain uses TRBV7-6 and TRBJ2-5; 13 bases match TRBD2. The CDR3 totals 18 residues. Germline V CDR1 and CDR2: SGHVS, FNYEAQ. With 2 bases clipped from V and 5 bases from J, the junction kept 11 bases outside the gene matches. CDR3 loop: CASSLIIGTSGVRETQYF. In DNA, the CDR3 is TGTGCCAGCAGCTTAATTATAGGGACTAGCGGGGTTCGGGAGACCCAGTACTTC.

The gene calls are TRBV19 and TRBJ1-5; tentatively, D is TRBD1 (6 bases). Deletions cut 4 bases from V and 6 bases from J, with 13 bases between. The germline gives CDR1 LNHDA, CDR2 SQIVND (reference sequence). The CDR3 has 14 residues. The CDR3 coding sequence is TGTGCCAGTAGTACCGGGACATTTGCTCAGCCCCAGCATTTT. This encodes CASSTGTFAQPQHF.

The CDR3 loop reads CASSFRSTGTYAYEQYF. CDR3 coding DNA: TGTGCCAGCAGCTTCAGATCGACGGGGACATACGCCTACGAGCAGTACTTC. The chain is built from TRBV11-2 and TRBJ2-7, with D perhaps TRBD1 (6 bases). The germline gives CDR1 SGHAT, CDR2 FQNNGV. The CDR3 is 17 amino acids. V gave up 3 bases and J gave up 2 bases, with 20 bases separating them.

The V gene is TRBV6-5, the J gene TRBJ2-7; 9 bases map to TRBD2. This CDR3 comprises 15 residues. V was clipped by 4 bases and J by 5 bases; unmatched bases: 9. Germline V lookup: CDR1 MNHEY, CDR2 SVGAGI. Here the CDR3 reads CASSFHSGSKNEQYF. The CDR3 DNA sequence: TGTGCCAGCAGTTTTCATAGCGGGAGTAAAAACGAGCAGTACTTC.

This clone was counted once. The rearrangement joins TRBV6-5 to TRBJ2-7, with 7 bases fitting TRBD1. Germline V lookup: CDR1 MNHEY, CDR2 SVGAGI. Trimming at V came to 0 bases and at J to 3 bases, leaving 5 bases not matched to a gene. The CDR3 loop spans 15 amino acids. The CDR3 coding sequence is TGTGCCAGCAGTTACTCAGCGACAGGGCGCTACGAGCAGTACTTC. It specifies CASSYSATGRYEQYF.

The chain has TRBV27 and TRBJ2-5; possibly TRBD1 or TRBD2 for D (6 bases each). The CDR3 runs to 16 residues. The V end lost 5 bases, the J end lost 4 bases, and 20 bases lay between the germline ends. The germline gives CDR1 MNHEY, CDR2 SMNVEV (reference sequence). The CDR3 is CASSGVAGGGRETQYF. Written as DNA, the CDR3 is TGTGCCAGCAGTGGGGTCGCCGGAGGGGGGCGAGAGACCCAGTACTTC.

CDR3 region: CASSRAGGPSGEQFF. The DNA of the CDR3 is TGTGCCAGCAGCCGAGCGGGAGGGCCGTCGGGTGAGCAGTTCTTC. The V call is TRBV7-3, the J call TRBJ2-1; 10 bases are shared with TRBD2. Germline V gene lookup returns CDR1 SGHTA and CDR2 FQGTGA. The trim removed 5 bases at V and 9 bases at J, leaving 10 bases unmatched. This CDR3 is built from 15 residues.

The CDR3 loop reads CASSPPGRAYEQYF. The CDR3 coding sequence is TGTGCCAGCAGCCCCCCTGGGAGGGCCTACGAGCAGTACTTC. The V and J genes are TRBV7-8 and TRBJ2-7; 7 bases align to TRBD2. Germline V gene lookup returns CDR1 SGHVS and CDR2 FQNEAQ. The V segment lost 5 bases and the J segment 2 bases; nucleotides outside the gene matches: 6. The CDR3 has 14 amino acids.

The gene calls are TRBV27 and TRBJ1-1; 7 bases fit TRBD1. Germline CDR1 is MNHEY and CDR2 is SMNVEV (reference sequence). V gave up 6 bases and J gave up 4 bases; unmatched junction bases: 8. The CDR3 sequence is 14 residues long. The CDR3 DNA is TGTGCCAGCAGGCAGACAGGGCATGGCACTGAAGCTTTCTTT. Encoded protein: CASRQTGHGTEAFF.

This chain connects TRBV19 to TRBJ2-5; possibly TRBD2 for D (5 bases). Between the trimmed V and J ends, which lost 0 bases and 3 bases, there was a span of 20 bases. Germline loops: CDR1 LNHDA, CDR2 SQIVND (reference sequence). The CDR3 extends over 18 amino acids. The CDR3 reads CASSIDLLNSGIKETQYF. The CDR3 DNA follows: TGTGCCAGTAGTATAGATCTATTAAATTCGGGAATAAAAGAGACCCAGTACTTC.

The chain joins TRBV11-2 to TRBJ2-2; D unclear. The V end was cut by 3 bases, the J end by 5 bases, with 13 bases between. The V gene's germline CDR1 is SGHAT and CDR2 FQNNGV. There are 15 residues in the CDR3. The CDR3 nucleotides read TGTGCCAGCAGCTTTGGCAGGCTTCAAACCGGGGAGCTGTTTTTT. Amino acids: CASSFGRLQTGELFF. Full variable domain (missing parts from reference TRBV11-2 and TRBJ2-2): EAGVAQSPRYKIIEKRQSVAFWCNPISGHATLYWYQQILGQGPKLLIQFQNNGVVDDSQLPKDRFSAERLKGVDSTLKIQPAKLEDSAVYLCASSFGRLQTGELFFGEGSRLTVL.

This chain joins TRBV9 and TRBJ1-2; weak D call: TRBD1 (6 bases). V gave up 6 bases and J gave up 4 bases, with 16 bases separating them. The germline V gene has CDR1 SGDLS and CDR2 YYNGEE. CDR3 length: 14 amino acids. This CDR3 is CASNSRTDSYGYTF. For the CDR3, the DNA is TGTGCCAGCAACTCCCGGACAGACAGCTATGGCTACACCTTC. Full variable domain (remainder filled in from reference TRBV9 and TRBJ1-2): DSGVTQTPKHLITATGQRVTLRCSPRSGDLSVYWYQQSLDQGLQFLIQYYNGEERAKGNILERFSAQQFPDLHSELNLSSLELGDSALYFCASNSRTDSYGYTFGSGTRLTVV.

The sample holds one count of this clone. The chain links TRBV5-1 to TRBJ2-2, with 8 bases aligning to TRBD2. Germline CDR1 and CDR2: SGHRS and YFSETQ. This CDR3 region has 16 residues. V was pared by 4 bases and J by 2 bases, with 7 bases of the junction left unmatched. DNA of the CDR3: TGCGCCAGCAGCCCCTATCTAGCGGGCAACACCGGGGAGCTGTTTTTT. Translating it yields CASSPYLAGNTGELFF.